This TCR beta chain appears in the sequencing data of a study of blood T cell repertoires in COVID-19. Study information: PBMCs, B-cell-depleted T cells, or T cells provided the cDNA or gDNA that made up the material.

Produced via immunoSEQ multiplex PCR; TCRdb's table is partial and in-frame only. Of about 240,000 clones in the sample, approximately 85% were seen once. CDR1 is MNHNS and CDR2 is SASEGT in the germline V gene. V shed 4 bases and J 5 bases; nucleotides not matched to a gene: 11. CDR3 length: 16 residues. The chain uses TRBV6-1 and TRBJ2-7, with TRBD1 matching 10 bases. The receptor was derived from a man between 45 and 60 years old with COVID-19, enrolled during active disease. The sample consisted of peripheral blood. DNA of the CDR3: TGTGCCAGCAGTGTCGGGGACAGGGGTTTTCTGGACGAGCAGTACTTC. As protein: CASSVGDRGFLDEQYF.